The 2 T cell receptor beta chains listed next were all sequenced from one sample in a study of T cells in Graves' hyperthyroidism and ophthalmopathy. Amplification yielded TCR beta CDR3 regions, with RNA transcripts as the source. HTBI primers were used for first-round RT-PCR of the TCR CDR3. A single record per CDR3 protein comes from TCRdb applying MiXCR to the multiplex PCR reads. The sample includes around 390,000 distinct CDR3 sequences, 14% of them seen just once. Sequenced input: blood. The receptors were gathered from a woman aged 25 to 39 with Graves' ophthalmopathy.

This clonotype was picked up many times. This sequence joins TRBV5-6 and TRBJ2-3, with TRBD1 matching 7 bases. J gave up 0 bases and V 4 bases, and 5 bases lay outside the gene matches. The CDR3 length is 15 residues. Germline V gene lookup returns CDR1 SGHDT and CDR2 YYEEEE. The CDR3 coding sequence is TGTGCCAGCAGCCAGCAGGGGGTGAGCACAGATACGCAGTATTTT. This translates into CASSQQGVSTDTQYF. The full variable domain, with the rest looked up from reference TRBV5-6 and TRBJ2-3, is DAGVTQSPTHLIKTRGQQVTLRCSPKSGHDTVSWYQQALGQGPQFIFQYYEEEERQRGNFPDRFSGHQFPNYSSELNVNALLLGDSALYLCASSQQGVSTDTQYFGPGTRLTVL.

This clonotype was seen repeatedly, ten times or more. The chain couples TRBV28 to TRBJ1-5, with TRBD1 matching over 12 bases. J gave up 2 bases and V 5 bases, and 7 bases lay outside the gene matches. This CDR3 spans 17 amino acids. Germline V lookup: CDR1 MDHEN, CDR2 SYDVKM. The CDR3 region is CASSQWDRGLGNQPQHF. The CDR3 DNA sequence: TGTGCCAGCAGTCAATGGGACAGGGGGCTTGGCAATCAGCCCCAGCATTTT.